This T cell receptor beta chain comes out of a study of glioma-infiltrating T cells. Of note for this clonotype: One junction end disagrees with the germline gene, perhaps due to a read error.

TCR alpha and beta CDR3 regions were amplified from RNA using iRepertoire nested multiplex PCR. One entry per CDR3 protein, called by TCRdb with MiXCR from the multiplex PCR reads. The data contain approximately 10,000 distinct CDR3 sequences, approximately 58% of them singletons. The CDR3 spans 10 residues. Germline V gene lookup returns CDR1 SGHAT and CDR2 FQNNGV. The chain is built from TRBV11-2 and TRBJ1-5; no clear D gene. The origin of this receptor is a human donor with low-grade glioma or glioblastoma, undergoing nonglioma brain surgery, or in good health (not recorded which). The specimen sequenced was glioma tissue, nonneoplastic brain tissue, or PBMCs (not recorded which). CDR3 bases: TGTGACAGTGTTAATCAGCCCCAACATTTT. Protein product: CDSVNQPQHF.